This T cell receptor beta chain was identified during a study of T cell responses to AZD1222 COVID-19 vaccine. Study-level findings and limits: Spike-specific TCR repertoires showed rising breadth and depth after two AZD1222 doses. White British ancestry dominated among donors, who included more females, and clonal diversity was possibly underestimated. Dominant at 160-218 and 743-854, vaccine-associated CD4 TCRs also spanned spike. Baseline serology detected seropositivity in only 6 or 7 AZD1222 recipients.

The CDR3 extends over 14 amino acids. Germline values: CDR1 SNHLY, CDR2 FYNNEI. Trimming cost V 5 bases and J 1 base; bases outside gene matches: 4. Measured with immunoSEQ multiplex PCR; TCRdb has only the in-frame clones, and not every one. Of about 68,000 clones listed, more than 70% are singletons. This clone occurred a few times. Its cognate antigen is unknown. The starting material was peripheral blood, obtained on day 0 of AZD1222 vaccination. This sequence joins TRBV2 and TRBJ2-7, with TRBD1 matching 8 bases. The TCR sequence derives from an adult in good health. The CDR3 nucleotides read TGTGCCAGCAGTACAGGGGGGACTTCCTACGAGCAGTACTTC. Protein: CASSTGGTSYEQYF.